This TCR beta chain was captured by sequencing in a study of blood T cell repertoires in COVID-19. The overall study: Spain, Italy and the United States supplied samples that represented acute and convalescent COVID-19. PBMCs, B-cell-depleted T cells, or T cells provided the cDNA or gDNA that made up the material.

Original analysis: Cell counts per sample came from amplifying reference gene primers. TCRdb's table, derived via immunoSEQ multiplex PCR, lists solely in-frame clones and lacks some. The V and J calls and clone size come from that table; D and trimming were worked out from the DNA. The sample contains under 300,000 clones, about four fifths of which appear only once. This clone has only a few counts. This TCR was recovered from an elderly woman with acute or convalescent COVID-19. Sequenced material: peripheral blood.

The DNA for the CDR3 is TGTGCCAGCAGCTTGACCACAATAGCCAAAAACATTCAGTACTTC. It specifies CASSLTTIAKNIQYF. This chain joins TRBV5-8 and TRBJ2-4; D unclear. Germline CDR1 and CDR2: SGHTS and YDEGEE. The germline V and J ends were trimmed by 1 base and 0 bases, with 8 bases remaining between them. The CDR3 spans 15 residues.